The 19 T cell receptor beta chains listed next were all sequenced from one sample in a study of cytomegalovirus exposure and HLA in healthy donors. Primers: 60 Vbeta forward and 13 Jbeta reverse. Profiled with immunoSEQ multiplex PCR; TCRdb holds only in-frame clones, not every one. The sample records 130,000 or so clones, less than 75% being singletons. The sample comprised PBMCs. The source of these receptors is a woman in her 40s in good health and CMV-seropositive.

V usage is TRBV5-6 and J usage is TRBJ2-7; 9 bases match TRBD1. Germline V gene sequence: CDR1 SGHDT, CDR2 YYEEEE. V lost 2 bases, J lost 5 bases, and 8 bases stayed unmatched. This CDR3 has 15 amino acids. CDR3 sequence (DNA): TGTGCCAGCAGCTTTCGGACAGGGGTATTCAACGAGCAGTACTTC. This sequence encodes CASSFRTGVFNEQYF.

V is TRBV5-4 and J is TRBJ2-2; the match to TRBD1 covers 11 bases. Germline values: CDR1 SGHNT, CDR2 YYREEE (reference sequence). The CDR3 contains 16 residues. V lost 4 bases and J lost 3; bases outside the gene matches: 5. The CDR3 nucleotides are TGTGCCAGCAGCGGAAGGACAGGGGGCTACACCGGGGAGCTGTTTTTT. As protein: CASSGRTGGYTGELFF.

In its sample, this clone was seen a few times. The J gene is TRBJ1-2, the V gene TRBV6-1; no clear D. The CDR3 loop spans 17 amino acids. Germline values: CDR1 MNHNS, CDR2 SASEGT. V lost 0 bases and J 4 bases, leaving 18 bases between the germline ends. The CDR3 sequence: CASSEATPGSPSYGYTF. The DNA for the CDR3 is TGTGCCAGCAGTGAAGCTACACCCGGGTCGCCCTCCTATGGCTACACCTTC.

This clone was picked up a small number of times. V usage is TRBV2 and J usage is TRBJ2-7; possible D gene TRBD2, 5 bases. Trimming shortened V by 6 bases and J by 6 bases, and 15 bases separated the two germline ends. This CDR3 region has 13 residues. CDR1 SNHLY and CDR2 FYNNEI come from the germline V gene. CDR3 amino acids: CASSGNGLGEQYF. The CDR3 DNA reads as TGTGCCAGCAGCGGGAATGGTCTAGGCGAGCAGTACTTC.

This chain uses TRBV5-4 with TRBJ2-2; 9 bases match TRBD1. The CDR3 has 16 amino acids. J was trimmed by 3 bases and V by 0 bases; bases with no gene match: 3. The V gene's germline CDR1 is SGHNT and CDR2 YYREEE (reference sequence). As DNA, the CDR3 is TGTGCCAGCAGCTTGGCCGGGACAGGGCACACCGGGGAGCTGTTTTTT. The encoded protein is CASSLAGTGHTGELFF. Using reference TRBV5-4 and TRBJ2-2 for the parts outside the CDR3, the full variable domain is ETGVTQSPTHLIKTRGQQVTLRCSSQSGHNTVSWYQQALGQGPQFIFQYYREEENGRGNFPPRFSGLQFPNYSSELNVNALELDDSALYLCASSLAGTGHTGELFFGEGSRLTVL.

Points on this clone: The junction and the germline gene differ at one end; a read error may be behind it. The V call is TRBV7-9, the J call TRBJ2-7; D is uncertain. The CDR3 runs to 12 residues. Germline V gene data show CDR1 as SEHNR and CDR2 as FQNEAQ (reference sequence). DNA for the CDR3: TGTTCCAGCAGTTATCAGGCCTACGAGCAGTACTTC. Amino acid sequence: CSSSYQAYEQYF.

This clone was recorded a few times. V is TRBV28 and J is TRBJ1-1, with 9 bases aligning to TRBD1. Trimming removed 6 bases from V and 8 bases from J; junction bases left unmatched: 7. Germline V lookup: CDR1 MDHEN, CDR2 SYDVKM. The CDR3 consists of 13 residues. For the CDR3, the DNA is TGTGCCAGCAGCCTTCCGGGACAGGGCGAAGCTTTCTTT. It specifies CASSLPGQGEAFF.

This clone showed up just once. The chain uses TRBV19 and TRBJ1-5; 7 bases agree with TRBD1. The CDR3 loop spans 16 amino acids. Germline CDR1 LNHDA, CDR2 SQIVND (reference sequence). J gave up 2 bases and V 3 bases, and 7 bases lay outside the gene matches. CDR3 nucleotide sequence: TGTGCCAGTAGTATCTATGGACAGGAAGGCAATCAGCCCCAGCATTTT. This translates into CASSIYGQEGNQPQHF.

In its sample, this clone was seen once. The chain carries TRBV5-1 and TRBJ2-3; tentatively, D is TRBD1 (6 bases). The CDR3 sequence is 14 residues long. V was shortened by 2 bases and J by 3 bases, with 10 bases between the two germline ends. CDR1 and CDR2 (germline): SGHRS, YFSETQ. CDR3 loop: CASSLGGWTDTQYF. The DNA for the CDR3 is TGCGCCAGCAGCTTAGGGGGTTGGACAGATACGCAGTATTTT.

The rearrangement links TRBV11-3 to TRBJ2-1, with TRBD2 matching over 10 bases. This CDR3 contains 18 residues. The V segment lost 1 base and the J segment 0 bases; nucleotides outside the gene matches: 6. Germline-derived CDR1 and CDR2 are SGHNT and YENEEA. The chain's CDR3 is CASSLGSGGTSSYNEQFF. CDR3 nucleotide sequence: TGTGCCAGCAGCTTAGGTAGCGGGGGGACCAGCTCCTACAATGAGCAGTTCTTC.

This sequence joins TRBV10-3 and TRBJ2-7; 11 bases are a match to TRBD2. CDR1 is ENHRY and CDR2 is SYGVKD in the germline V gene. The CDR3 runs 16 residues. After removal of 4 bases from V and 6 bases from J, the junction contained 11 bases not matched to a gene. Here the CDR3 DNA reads TGTGCCATCAGTGGACTAGCGGGAAGCTTAGCGGGCGAGCAGTACTTC. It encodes CAISGLAGSLAGEQYF.

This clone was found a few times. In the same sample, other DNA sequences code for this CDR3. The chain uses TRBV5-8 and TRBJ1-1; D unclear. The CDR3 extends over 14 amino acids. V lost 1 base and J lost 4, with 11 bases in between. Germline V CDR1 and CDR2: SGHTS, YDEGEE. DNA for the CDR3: TGTGCCAGCAGCTTGCGGGGTCTTGGCACTGAAGCTTTCTTT. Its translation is CASSLRGLGTEAFF.

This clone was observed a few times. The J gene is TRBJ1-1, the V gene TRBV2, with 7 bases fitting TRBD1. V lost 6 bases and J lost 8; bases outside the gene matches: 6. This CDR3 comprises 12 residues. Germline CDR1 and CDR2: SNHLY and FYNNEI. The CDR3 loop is CASRKDRAEAFF. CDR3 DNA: TGTGCCAGCAGAAAAGACAGGGCGGAAGCTTTCTTT.

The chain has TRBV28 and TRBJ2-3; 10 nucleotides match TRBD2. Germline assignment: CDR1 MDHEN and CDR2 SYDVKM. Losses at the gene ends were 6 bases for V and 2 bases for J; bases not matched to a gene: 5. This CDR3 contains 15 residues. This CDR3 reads CASSDSGGYTDTQYF. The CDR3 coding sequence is TGTGCCAGCAGCGATAGCGGGGGGTACACAGATACGCAGTATTTT.

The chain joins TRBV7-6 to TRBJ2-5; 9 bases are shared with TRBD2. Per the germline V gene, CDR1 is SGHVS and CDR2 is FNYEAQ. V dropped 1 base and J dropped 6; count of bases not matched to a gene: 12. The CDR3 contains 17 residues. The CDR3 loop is CASSLVVAGGLVKTQYF. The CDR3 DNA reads TGTGCCAGCAGCTTAGTAGTTGCGGGAGGGCTGGTAAAGACCCAGTACTTC.

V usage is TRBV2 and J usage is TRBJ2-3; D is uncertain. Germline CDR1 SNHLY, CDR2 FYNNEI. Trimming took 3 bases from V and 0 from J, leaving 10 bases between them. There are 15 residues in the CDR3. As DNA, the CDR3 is TGTGCCAGCAGTGATCCCACACCAAGCACAGATACGCAGTATTTT. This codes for CASSDPTPSTDTQYF.

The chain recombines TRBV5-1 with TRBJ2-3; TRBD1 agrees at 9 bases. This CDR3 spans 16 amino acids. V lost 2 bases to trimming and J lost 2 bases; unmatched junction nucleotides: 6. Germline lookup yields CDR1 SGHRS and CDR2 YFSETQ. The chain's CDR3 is CASSLDRGGPTDTQYF. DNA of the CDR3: TGCGCCAGCAGCTTAGACAGGGGGGGACCCACAGATACGCAGTATTTT.

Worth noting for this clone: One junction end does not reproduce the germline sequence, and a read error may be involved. CDR3 nucleotides: TGCGCCAGCAGATTGGGGACAGGGAACTCCTATAATTCACCCCTCCACTTT. Translation: CASRLGTGNSYNSPLHF. The chain is built from TRBV5-1 and TRBJ1-6; TRBD1 aligns across 9 bases. Germline V gives CDR1 SGHRS, CDR2 YFSETQ. This CDR3 spans 17 amino acids. The full variable domain, rest sourced from reference TRBV5-1 and TRBJ1-6, is KAGVTQTPRYLIKTRGQQVTLSCSPISGHRSVSWYQQTPGQGLQFLFEYFSETQRNKGNFPGRFSGRQFSNSRSEMNVSTLELGDSALYLCASRLGTGNSYNSPLHFGNGTRLTVT.

Here the CDR3 DNA reads TGCGCCAGCAACACAGGGGCCGGAGGGGGAAACACTGAAGCTTTCTTT. It codes for CASNTGAGGGNTEAFF. J is TRBJ1-1 and V is TRBV5-1; 7 nucleotides match TRBD1. Germline loops: CDR1 SGHRS, CDR2 YFSETQ. Trimming at V came to 6 bases and at J to 2 bases, leaving 13 bases not matched to a gene. This CDR3 has 16 amino acids.